The source of this T cell receptor beta chain is a study of glioma-infiltrating T cells. Study-wide context: Dexamethasone exposure before glioma surgery was limited to six or fewer days. About 1.1 million peripheral T cells were targeted at roughly 4.5- to 10-fold coverage.

There are a few counts of this clonotype. The antigen is unknown. Using RNA template, CDR3s of TCR alpha and beta were amplified with iRepertoire arm-PCR. Via MiXCR, TCRdb re-called the multiplex PCR reads, giving one row per CDR3 protein. The sample lists fewer than 500,000 distinct CDR3 sequences; roughly 41% were seen once. Points from the study as a whole: Patients with low tissue-blood divergence carried a signature set of shared blood CDR3 motifs.

CDR1 DFQATT and CDR2 SNEGSKA come from the germline V gene (reference sequence). V was shortened by 6 bases and J by 9 bases, with 18 bases between the two germline ends. This CDR3 has 13 residues. The rearrangement links TRBV20-1 to TRBJ2-1; D call uncertain. Sequenced sample: glioma tissue, nonneoplastic brain tissue, or PBMCs (not recorded which). The receptor comes from a human donor with low-grade glioma or glioblastoma, undergoing nonglioma brain surgery, or in good health (not recorded which). The DNA for the CDR3 is TGCAGTGCCCCTTTCGTGGGTTGGACTGAGCAGTTCTTC. Amino acids: CSAPFVGWTEQFF.